The 20 T cell receptor beta chains reported below all come from one sample, sequenced in a study of cytomegalovirus exposure and HLA in healthy donors. Researchers ran the PCR with 60 Vbeta and 13 Jbeta primers. Sequencing used immunoSEQ multiplex PCR; TCRdb keeps in-frame clones, though not all of them. The sample comprises 110,000 to 150,000 clones, 70% of which are singletons, and roughly 1.9% rests with the top ten. The sample comprised PBMCs. The receptors were gathered from a woman in her sixties or seventies in good health and CMV-seropositive.

Only a few counts were recorded for this clone. This sequence joins TRBV6-1 and TRBJ1-2; 9 positions agree with TRBD1. The CDR3 is 14 residues long. Trimming cost V 2 bases and J 6 bases; bases outside gene matches: 4. CDR1 MNHNS and CDR2 SASEGT come from the germline V gene. CDR3 coding DNA: TGTGCCAGCAGTGAACTACAGGGGGCGGATGGCTACACCTTC. This encodes CASSELQGADGYTF.

This clone showed up just once. This sequence joins TRBV28 and TRBJ1-1; D not resolved. This CDR3 is 12 amino acids long. Trimming left V 11 bases short and J 4 bases short, with 14 bases between. Looked up from germline, CDR1 is MDHEN and CDR2 is SYDVKM. The CDR3 nucleotides read TGTGCCTCGCGGGAGCCGGTCACTGAAGCTTTCTTT. Translation: CASREPVTEAFF.

The chain links TRBV27 to TRBJ1-1; 7 positions agree with TRBD1. From germline, CDR1 is MNHEY and CDR2 SMNVEV (reference sequence). The V segment lost 5 bases and the J segment 4 bases; nucleotides outside the gene matches: 10. The CDR3 has 15 amino acids. Written as DNA, the CDR3 is TGTGCCAGCAGTCAGGGATCCCGACAGGGCACTGAAGCTTTCTTT. It specifies CASSQGSRQGTEAFF.

This clone was recorded a few times. This sequence joins TRBV11-2 and TRBJ2-1, with 8 bases aligning to TRBD2. This CDR3 comprises 14 residues. After removal of 3 bases from V and 7 bases from J, the junction contained 5 bases not matched to a gene. Germline CDR1 SGHAT, CDR2 FQNNGV. The CDR3 sequence is CASSFSLAGNEQFF. The CDR3 DNA reads as TGTGCCAGCAGCTTCTCGTTAGCGGGAAATGAGCAGTTCTTC.

The chain uses TRBV18 and TRBJ1-1; D unresolved. This CDR3 has 14 amino acids. Looked up from germline, CDR1 is KGHSH and CDR2 is LQKENI. The ends were cut back, 3 bases at V and 1 base at J, with 9 bases in the middle. The CDR3 is CASSPLSGNTEAFF. The CDR3 coding sequence is TGTGCCAGCTCACCTTTGTCGGGGAACACTGAAGCTTTCTTT. The whole variable domain, filled in from reference TRBV18 and TRBJ1-1, reads NAGVMQNPRHLVRRRGQEARLRCSPMKGHSHVYWYRQLPEEGLKFMVYLQKENIIDESGMPKERFSAEFPKEGPSILRIQQVVRGDSAAYFCASSPLSGNTEAFFGQGTRLTVV.

V is TRBV2 and J is TRBJ1-5; a possible D gene is TRBD1 (6 bases). The CDR3 extends over 15 amino acids. Trimming removed 10 bases from V and 2 bases from J, with 18 bases in between. Germline V gives CDR1 SNHLY, CDR2 FYNNEI. CDR3 sequence (DNA): TGTGCCACGAAGACCTCGACAGGCCGCAATCAGCCCCAGCATTTT. It specifies CATKTSTGRNQPQHF.

The chain uses TRBV7-3 and TRBJ2-2, with 7 bases fitting TRBD2. V was pared by 4 bases and J by 2 bases, with 4 bases of the junction left unmatched. CDR1 is SGHTA, CDR2 FQGTGA, per germline. The CDR3 length is 15 residues. This CDR3 is CASSSQAGNTGELFF. DNA for the CDR3: TGTGCCAGCAGCTCTCAAGCGGGAAACACCGGGGAGCTGTTTTTT.

The chain is built from TRBV7-2 and TRBJ2-1, with a possible D match to TRBD1 (5 bases). Germline V gene data show CDR1 as SGHTA and CDR2 as FQGNSA. Between the trimmed V and J ends, which lost 1 base and 8 bases, there was a span of 9 bases. This CDR3 is 13 amino acids long. The CDR3 DNA reads TGTGCCAGCAGCTTAGGGCAGGGCCATGAGCAGTTCTTC. Translation: CASSLGQGHEQFF.

This chain joins TRBV27 and TRBJ2-7; TRBD1 aligns across 8 bases. This CDR3 comprises 14 residues. Germline V gene data show CDR1 as MNHEY and CDR2 as SMNVEV (reference sequence). The V segment lost 6 bases and the J segment 2 bases; nucleotides outside the gene matches: 6. In nucleotides, the CDR3 is TGTGCCAGCAGCCCGGACAGGGCAGCCTACGAGCAGTACTTC. Translating it yields CASSPDRAAYEQYF.

This sequence joins TRBV2 and TRBJ1-4, with 7 bases identical to TRBD1. V lost 6 bases and J lost 3; bases outside the gene matches: 7. Germline V gives CDR1 SNHLY, CDR2 FYNNEI. This CDR3 comprises 15 residues. CDR3 sequence: CASRDTGVANEKLFF. In DNA form, the CDR3 reads TGTGCCAGCAGGGACACAGGGGTAGCTAATGAAAAACTGTTTTTT.

The chain couples TRBV11-2 to TRBJ1-1; unclear D gene. Germline V gives CDR1 SGHAT, CDR2 FQNNGV. The CDR3 extends over 11 amino acids. V was pared by 5 bases and J by 4 bases, with 5 bases between. The CDR3 sequence is CASSPRTEAFF. CDR3 sequence (DNA): TGTGCCAGCAGCCCCCGCACTGAAGCTTTCTTT.

The chain couples TRBV15 to TRBJ1-5; 9 positions agree with TRBD1. Per the germline V gene, CDR1 is LNHNV and CDR2 is YYDKDF (reference sequence). This CDR3 spans 16 amino acids. J lost 5 bases, V lost 0 bases, and 5 bases had no gene match. The CDR3 here is CATSRDLRTGDQPQHF. As DNA, the CDR3 is TGTGCCACCAGCAGAGATCTACGGACAGGGGATCAGCCCCAGCATTTT.

This clone was observed a few times. CDR3 loop: CAWSQQETQYF. In DNA form, the CDR3 reads TGTGCCTGGAGCCAACAAGAGACCCAGTACTTC. The chain combines TRBV30 with TRBJ2-5; D is uncertain. The CDR3 covers 11 residues. The V gene lost 3 bases and the J gene lost 2 bases, with 4 bases spanning the gap. The germline V gene encodes CDR1 GTSNPN and CDR2 SVGIG (reference sequence).

The chain uses TRBV7-2 and TRBJ2-3; tentatively, D is TRBD2 (7 bases). V dropped 5 bases and J dropped 3 bases, with 18 bases sitting between them. This CDR3 region has 16 residues. Germline V lookup: CDR1 SGHTA, CDR2 FQGNSA. CDR3 residues: CASSPRGGRGTDTQYF. The CDR3 nucleotides are TGTGCCAGCAGCCCCCGAGGGGGGAGGGGAACAGATACGCAGTATTTT.

This clone was seen more than once but under ten times. The chain carries TRBV28 and TRBJ1-1, with 10 bases fitting TRBD1. Germline CDR1 MDHEN, CDR2 SYDVKM. V lost 4 bases and J lost 1; bases outside the gene matches: 9. The CDR3 totals 17 residues. The CDR3 reads CASSSSGTGAPNTEAFF. CDR3 in DNA: TGTGCCAGCAGTTCTTCCGGGACAGGGGCACCGAACACTGAAGCTTTCTTT.

This clone appeared a few times. This specimen includes other DNA sequences encoding the same CDR3. The V call is TRBV6-1, the J call TRBJ2-1; D is uncertain. The CDR3 runs to 12 residues. Trimming took 6 bases from V and 1 from J, leaving 4 bases between them. Germline CDR1 reads MNHNS; CDR2 reads SASEGT. CDR3 region: CASSESYNEQFF. The CDR3 nucleotides are TGTGCCAGCAGCGAGTCCTACAATGAGCAGTTCTTC.

The chain employs TRBV19 and TRBJ1-2; maybe TRBD1 (6 bases). This CDR3 has 13 amino acids. V lost 6 bases and J 3 bases, leaving 11 bases between the germline ends. Germline CDR1 and CDR2: LNHDA and SQIVND (reference sequence). For the CDR3, the DNA is TGTGCCAGTAGGATGGGGGCGGACTATGGCTACACCTTC. Its protein is CASRMGADYGYTF. Using reference TRBV19 and TRBJ1-2 for the parts outside the CDR3, the full variable domain is DGGITQSPKYLFRKEGQNVTLSCEQNLNHDAMYWYRQDPGQGLRLIYYSQIVNDFQKGDIAEGYSVSREKKESFPLTVTSAQKNPTAFYLCASRMGADYGYTFGSGTRLTVV.

The chain recombines TRBV30 with TRBJ1-4; D perhaps matches TRBD1 (5 bases). Germline V gene sequence: CDR1 GTSNPN, CDR2 SVGIG (reference sequence). V lost 5 bases, J lost 10 bases, and 23 bases lay in between. The CDR3 totals 15 residues. The CDR3 region has the DNA TGTGCCTGGCGGACCGACCACGGGACGGGGGGAAAACTGTTTTTT. It translates to CAWRTDHGTGGKLFF. Looking up the rest from reference TRBV30 and TRBJ1-4 gives the full variable domain: SQTIHQWPATLVQPVGSPLSLECTVEGTSNPNLYWYRQAAGRGLQLLFYSVGIGQISSEVPQNLSASRPQDRQFILSSKKLLLSDSGFYLCAWRTDHGTGGKLFFGSGTQLSVL.

V gene TRBV28 combines with J gene TRBJ2-1; perhaps TRBD1 as D (5 bases). Trimming pared 7 bases from V and 10 bases from J, leaving 20 bases between. The CDR3 consists of 14 residues. Germline V gives CDR1 MDHEN, CDR2 SYDVKM. The CDR3 loop reads CASTLSLGPREQFF. The CDR3 nucleotides read TGTGCCAGCACACTGTCCCTGGGGCCTCGGGAGCAGTTCTTC.

V usage is TRBV2 and J usage is TRBJ1-2; the match to TRBD1 covers 9 bases. V shed 7 bases and J 1 base; nucleotides not matched to a gene: 4. The CDR3 is made up of 14 amino acids. CDR1 SNHLY and CDR2 FYNNEI come from the germline V gene. CDR3 region: CASKADRGNYGYTF. CDR3 coding DNA: TGTGCCAGCAAGGCGGACAGGGGTAACTATGGCTACACCTTC.